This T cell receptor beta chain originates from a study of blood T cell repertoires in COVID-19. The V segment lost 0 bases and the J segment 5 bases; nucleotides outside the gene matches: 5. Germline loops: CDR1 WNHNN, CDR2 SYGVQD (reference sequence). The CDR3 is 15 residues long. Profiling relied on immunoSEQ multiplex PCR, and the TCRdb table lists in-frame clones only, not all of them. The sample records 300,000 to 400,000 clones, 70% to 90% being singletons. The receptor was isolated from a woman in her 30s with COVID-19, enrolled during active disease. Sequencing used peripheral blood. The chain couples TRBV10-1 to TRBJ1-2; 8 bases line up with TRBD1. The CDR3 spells CASSESWDRNYGYTF. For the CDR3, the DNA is TGCGCCAGCAGTGAGTCCTGGGACAGGAATTATGGCTACACCTTC.